This T cell receptor beta chain was sequenced in a study of control samples from healthy donors and cancer patients. Produced via immunoSEQ multiplex PCR; TCRdb's table is partial and in-frame only. The sample includes around 130,000 clones, less than 95% of them seen just once. The source is a young man in good health. Sequenced sample: blood.

The CDR3 protein is CASSYASGGAMNEQFF. CDR3 DNA sequence: TGTGCCAGCAGCTACGCTAGCGGGGGGGCGATGAATGAGCAGTTCTTC. This chain connects TRBV7-3 to TRBJ2-1; 12 bases agree with TRBD2. This CDR3 has 16 residues. The V and J ends lost 4 bases and 7 bases, in that order; junction bases with no gene match: 8. Looked up from germline, CDR1 is SGHTA and CDR2 is FQGTGA.